These T cell receptor beta chains were read from a single sample in a study of blood T cell repertoires in COVID-19. Assay used: immunoSEQ multiplex PCR; TCRdb lists only in-frame clones, some missing. The sample lists fewer than 300,000 clones; 85% to 90% were seen once. The material sequenced was PBMCs or T cells enriched from blood (not recorded which). The receptors derive from a man aged 40-49 years who had recovered from COVID-19. Both conserved end residues are part of each CDR3. D genes are given only for firm matches. Clone size is stated in some rows and not others, as once, few, many or a class when expanded.

abundance,j_gene,d_gene,v_gene,CDR3nt,CDR3aa
.,TRBJ2-7,TRBD2,TRBV5-1,TGCGCCAGCAGCCAAAGCGGGAGTCACAACGAGCAGTACTTC,CASSQSGSHNEQYF
few,TRBJ2-5,TRBD2,TRBV30,TGTGCCTGGATGGGACTAGCGGGCCCGGAGACCCAGTACTTC,CAWMGLAGPETQYF
.,TRBJ1-3,TRBD1,TRBV5-6,TGTGCCAGCAGCTTGGGGACAGGGGCGTATGGAAACACCATATATTTT,CASSLGTGAYGNTIYF
.,TRBJ2-7,TRBD1,TRBV5-5,TGTGCCAGCAGCCGTATGCCTGGACAGGATCAACCCTACGAGCAGTACTTC,CASSRMPGQDQPYEQYF
.,TRBJ1-5,.,TRBV11-2,TGTGCCAGCAGCTTAAGTTTCGGGAAAGACCAGCATTTT,CASSLSFGKDQHF
.,TRBJ2-5,.,TRBV9,TGTGCCAGCAGCGTAGTAGGCAGGGGGGACCAAGAGACCCAGTACTTC,CASSVVGRGDQETQYF
.,TRBJ2-1,TRBD1,TRBV29-1,TGCAGCGTTGAAGATGGTCGTGGACAGGGGAATGAGCAGTTCTTC,CSVEDGRGQGNEQFF
.,TRBJ2-3,TRBD2,TRBV19,TGTGCCAGTAGTATATATTGGACTAGCGGGTCATCAGATACGCAGTATTTT,CASSIYWTSGSSDTQYF
.,TRBJ2-2,.,TRBV28,TGTGCCAGCAGTCCCGCGAGTATTGGCACCGGGGAGCTGTTTTTT,CASSPASIGTGELFF
.,TRBJ1-1,.,TRBV4-3,TGCGCCAGCAGCCAAGTGTTGTCCAGGGCCCTATCTGAAGCTTTCTTT,CASSQVLSRALSEAFF
.,TRBJ2-7,TRBD2,TRBV4-1,TGCGCCAGCAGCCATGCTGCCGGGACTAGCGGCGGAGAGCAGTACTTC,CASSHAAGTSGGEQYF
.,TRBJ2-5,TRBD1,TRBV9,TGTGCCAGCAGCGTACGGACAGGGGGCTTCCAAGAGACCCAGTACTTC,CASSVRTGGFQETQYF
.,TRBJ1-1,.,TRBV11-3,TGTGCCAGCAGCCCAGGAAGGCATTCACAGCGGGGCACTGAAGCTTTCTTT,CASSPGRHSQRGTEAFF
.,TRBJ2-7,.,TRBV28,TGTGCCAGCAGCCGTTCGGGGTACGAGCAGTACTTC,CASSRSGYEQYF
.,TRBJ1-4,TRBD1,TRBV14,TGTGCCAGCGGCCGTGACAGGGCTAATGAAAAACTGTTTTTT,CASGRDRANEKLFF
once,TRBJ1-1,.,TRBV7-6,TGTGCCAGCAGCTTAAGAGCGAACACTGAAGCTTTCTTT,CASSLRANTEAFF
once,TRBJ2-1,TRBD2,TRBV2,TGTGCCAGCAGTGGACTAGCCCAGACACCCAATGAGCAGTTCTTC,CASSGLAQTPNEQFF
.,TRBJ2-2,.,TRBV7-9,TGTGCCAGCAGCAGCAACCTAAACACCGGGGAGCTGTTTTTT,CASSSNLNTGELFF
.,TRBJ1-1,.,TRBV7-9,TGTGCCAGCAGCCCGGCGGGGGCCCTGAACACTGAAGCTTTCTTT,CASSPAGALNTEAFF
.,TRBJ1-5,.,TRBV2,TGTGCCAGCGGACAGCCCCTCAATCAGCCCCAGCATTTT,CASGQPLNQPQHF
.,TRBJ1-3,TRBD1,TRBV11-2,TGTGCCAGCAGCCGGACAGGCCACTCTGGAAACACCATATATTTT,CASSRTGHSGNTIYF
once,TRBJ2-2,.,TRBV5-1,TGCGCCAGCAGCCCCGGGGTAACCGGGGAGCTGTTTTTT,CASSPGVTGELFF
.,TRBJ1-1,TRBD1,TRBV6-5,TGTGCCAGCAGTCGACAGGGTCCGGTCACTGAAGCTTTCTTT,CASSRQGPVTEAFF
.,TRBJ1-4,TRBD1,TRBV28,TGTGCCAGCAGCTTACAACCGGGACAGGGACGAGAAAAACTGTTTTTT,CASSLQPGQGREKLFF
.,TRBJ1-1,.,TRBV6-5,TGTGCCAGCAGTTATCGGCGGGAGAACACTGAAGCTTTCTTT,CASSYRRENTEAFF
.,TRBJ2-3,.,TRBV25-1,TGTGCCAGCAGTGAACCTACCCCGATCACAGATACGCAGTATTTT,CASSEPTPITDTQYF
.,TRBJ2-1,TRBD2,TRBV24-1,TGTGCCACCAGTGGCGGGGGGGCCTACAATGAGCAGTTCTTC,CATSGGGAYNEQFF
.,TRBJ2-1,.,TRBV7-9,TGTGCCAGCAGCTTATACGGGGATGAGCAGTTCTTC,CASSLYGDEQFF
.,TRBJ1-4,.,TRBV6-5,TGTGCCAGCAGTTACACGGGGGGGGCAACTAATGAAAAACTGTTTTTT,CASSYTGGATNEKLFF
.,TRBJ1-2,.,TRBV9,TGTGCCAGCAGCCCTATCTCGGGGGGCCGGGGCTACACCTTC,CASSPISGGRGYTF
.,TRBJ1-2,.,TRBV11-2,TGTGCCAGCAGCTTAGATTTAAGGTCAGACCCAGGGAAATATGGCTACACCTTC,CASSLDLRSDPGKYGYTF
.,TRBJ1-1,.,TRBV27,TGTGCCAGCAGTTTCGGGGTTGGGGCTGAAGCTTTCTTT,CASSFGVGAEAFF
.,TRBJ1-2,.,TRBV24-1,TGTGCCACCAGTGATTTGTACGGAGGAAAATATGGCTACACCTTC,CATSDLYGGKYGYTF
.,TRBJ2-2,.,TRBV11-2,TGTGCCAGCAGCCAAGACGCAGGGGTCGCCGGGGAGCTGTTTTTT,CASSQDAGVAGELFF
.,TRBJ1-1,.,TRBV3-1/TRBV3-2,TGTGCCAGCAGCCAAGACAGGGCCCAAAACACTGAAGCTTTCTTT,CASSQDRAQNTEAFF
.,TRBJ2-1,.,TRBV3-1/TRBV3-2,TGTGCCAGCAGCCAAGAGGAGGGAGATGAGCAGTTCTTC,CASSQEEGDEQFF
.,TRBJ2-1,.,TRBV9,TGTGCCAGCTCCCCTTTCGAGGCCACGGAGCAGTTCTTC,CASSPFEATEQFF
.,TRBJ2-2,.,TRBV15,TGTGCCACCAGCAGAGAGGGCAGGGCCACCGGGGAGCTGTTTTTT,CATSREGRATGELFF
few,TRBJ1-6,TRBD1,TRBV2,TGTGCCAGCAGTGTCGAAGACAGGGCGGGTTCACCCCTCCACTTT,CASSVEDRAGSPLHF
.,TRBJ1-1,.,TRBV11-3,TGTGCCAGCAGCTCCCACGGGACATCGAACACTGAAGCTTTCTTT,CASSSHGTSNTEAFF
.,TRBJ1-2,TRBD1,TRBV5-1,TGCGCCAGCAGCTTGGCGACGACAGGGGGCTATGGCTACACCTTC,CASSLATTGGYGYTF
.,TRBJ2-6,TRBD1,TRBV12-5,TGTGCTAGTGACTCTGGACAGGGCGTCGCTGGGGCCAACGTCCTGACTTTC,CASDSGQGVAGANVLTF
.,TRBJ1-2,.,TRBV28,TGTGCCAGCAGTTTCCCCGATAGAAAGGGCGAGGGGGACTATGGCTACACCTTC,CASSFPDRKGEGDYGYTF
.,TRBJ1-5,.,TRBV3-1/TRBV3-2,TGTGCCAGCAGCTACAGAAATTGGGGGCTTAGCAATCAGCCCCAGCATTTT,CASSYRNWGLSNQPQHF
once,TRBJ2-7,TRBD2,TRBV18,TGTGCCAGCTCACCCAGGCTGGGCGGGGGGCCCTACGAGCAGTACTTC,CASSPRLGGGPYEQYF
.,TRBJ1-6,TRBD1,TRBV19,TGTGCCAGTAGGGAGGGACAGACCAATAATTCACCCCTCCACTTT,CASREGQTNNSPLHF
.,TRBJ1-6,TRBD1,TRBV4-1,TGCGCCACACGACAGGGGGCGAATTCACCCCTCCACTTT,CATRQGANSPLHF
.,TRBJ2-7,.,TRBV6-6,TGTGCCAGCAGTTACTCGAGCGCCGGCGGGTCCTACGAGCAGTACTTC,CASSYSSAGGSYEQYF
.,TRBJ2-7,TRBD1,TRBV28,TGTGCCAGCAGCAGGGCCGACAGGGGGATGAACGAGCAGTACTTC,CASSRADRGMNEQYF
.,TRBJ1-1,TRBD1,TRBV3-1/TRBV3-2,TGTGCCAGCAGCCGACAGGGTAGGAACACTGAAGCTTTCTTT,CASSRQGRNTEAFF
few,TRBJ1-5,.,TRBV7-2,TGTGCCAGCAGCTTAGTACCCAGGGCAACCAATCAGCCCCAGCATTTT,CASSLVPRATNQPQHF
.,TRBJ2-7,.,TRBV3-1/TRBV3-2,TGTGCCAGCAGCATTAGACTAGACGCGGAGCAGTACTTC,CASSIRLDAEQYF